Detailed here is one TCR beta chain. Its antigen is not identified. This specimen comes from a study of cytomegalovirus exposure and HLA in healthy donors. Study-wide results and caveats: As a later analysis revealed, the rate of TCR association differed by HLA locus, with DRB1 most and HLA-C fewest.

PCR amplification relied on 60 Vbeta primers (plus 13 Jbeta primers). Clones were read by immunoSEQ multiplex PCR, and TCRdb kept only the in-frame ones, dropping some. The table includes about 76,000 clones, roughly 85% detected once. CDR1 SGHTA and CDR2 FQGNSA come from the germline V gene. Germline trimming cut 4 bases from V and 1 base from J; bases unmatched to any gene: 1. This CDR3 comprises 15 residues. This chain uses TRBV7-2 with TRBJ2-3, with 11 bases matching TRBD2. The specimen sequenced was PBMCs. The source of this sequence is a man aged 25 to 45 in good health and CMV-seronegative. The chain's CDR3 is CASSSSGRRTDTQYF. The CDR3 nucleotides read TGTGCCAGCAGCTCTAGCGGGAGGCGCACAGATACGCAGTATTTT.